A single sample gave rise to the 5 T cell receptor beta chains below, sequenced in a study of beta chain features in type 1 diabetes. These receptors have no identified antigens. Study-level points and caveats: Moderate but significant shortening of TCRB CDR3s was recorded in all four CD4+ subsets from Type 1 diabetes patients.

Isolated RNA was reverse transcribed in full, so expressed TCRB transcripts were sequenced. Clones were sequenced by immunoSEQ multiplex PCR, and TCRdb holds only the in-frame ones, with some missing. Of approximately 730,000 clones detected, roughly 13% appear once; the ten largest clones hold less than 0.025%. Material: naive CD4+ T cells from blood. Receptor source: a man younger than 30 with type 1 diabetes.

CDR3 DNA: TGCGCCAGCAGCTTGGACGGGGCAGGGGCGACCAAAAACATTCAGTACTTC. Translating gives CASSLDGAGATKNIQYF. The chain has TRBV5-1 and TRBJ2-4; maybe TRBD1 (6 bases). This CDR3 region has 17 residues. The V gene lost 0 bases and the J gene lost 2 bases, with 15 bases spanning the gap. Looked up from germline, CDR1 is SGHRS and CDR2 is YFSETQ.

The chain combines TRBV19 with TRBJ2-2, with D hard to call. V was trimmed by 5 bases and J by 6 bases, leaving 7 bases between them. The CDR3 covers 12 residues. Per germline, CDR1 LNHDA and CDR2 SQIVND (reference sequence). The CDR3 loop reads CASSLWAGELFF. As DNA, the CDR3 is TGTGCCAGTAGTCTTTGGGCCGGGGAGCTGTTTTTT.

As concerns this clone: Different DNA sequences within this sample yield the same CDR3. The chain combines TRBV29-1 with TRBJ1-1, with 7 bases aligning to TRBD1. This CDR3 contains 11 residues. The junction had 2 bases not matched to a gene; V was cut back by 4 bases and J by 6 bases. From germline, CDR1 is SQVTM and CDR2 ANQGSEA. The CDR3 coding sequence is TGCAGCGTTGGGCAGGGGGCTGAAGCTTTCTTT. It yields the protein CSVGQGAEAFF.

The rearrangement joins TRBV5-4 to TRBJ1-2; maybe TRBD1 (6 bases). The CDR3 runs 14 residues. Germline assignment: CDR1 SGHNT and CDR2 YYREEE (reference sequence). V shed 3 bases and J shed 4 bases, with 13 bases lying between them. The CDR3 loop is CASSYQGIGYGYTF. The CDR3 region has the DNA TGTGCCAGCAGCTACCAGGGGATTGGCTATGGCTACACCTTC. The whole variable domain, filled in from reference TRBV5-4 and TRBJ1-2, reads ETGVTQSPTHLIKTRGQQVTLRCSSQSGHNTVSWYQQALGQGPQFIFQYYREEENGRGNFPPRFSGLQFPNYSSELNVNALELDDSALYLCASSYQGIGYGYTFGSGTRLTVV.

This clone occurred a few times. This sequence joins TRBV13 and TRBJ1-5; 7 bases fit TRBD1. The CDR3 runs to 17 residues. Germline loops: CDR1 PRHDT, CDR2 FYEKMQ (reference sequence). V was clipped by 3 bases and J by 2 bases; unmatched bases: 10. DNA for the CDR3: TGTGCCAGCAGCTTGGGCCCCGGGACAGTAGGCAATCAGCCCCAGCATTTT. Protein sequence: CASSLGPGTVGNQPQHF.